The rows below give T cell receptor beta chains drawn from one sample of a study of cytomegalovirus exposure and HLA in healthy donors. The protocol was immunoSEQ multiplex PCR, while the TCRdb copy is restricted to in-frame clones and leaves out a portion. The sample comprises 120,000 to 150,000 clones, approximately 88% of which are singletons, and roughly 0.5% rests with the top ten. The sequenced sample was PBMCs. These receptors came from a woman aged 40 to 50 in good health and CMV-seronegative. CDR3s include the opening cysteine and the closing phenylalanine or tryptophan. A D gene is named only where the DNA matches it firmly. Some rows mark clone size as missing; the rest say once, few, many or name a class of expanded clone.

TRBJ2-3 TRBD2 . TRBV6-6 CASSSGGRAFGTQYF TGTGCCAGCAGTTCTGGCGGGAGGGCGTTTGGTACGCAGTATTTT
TRBJ2-5 . . TRBV6-5 CASSYSSRSTQYF TGTGCCAGCAGTTACTCTTCCCGTTCGACCCAGTACTTC
TRBJ2-3 . . TRBV29-1 CSVVRLSTDTQYF TGCAGCGTTGTGCGCCTTAGCACAGATACGCAGTATTTT
TRBJ1-1 . . TRBV5-1 CASSLLGEAFF TGCGCCAGCAGCTTGCTGGGCGAAGCTTTCTTT
TRBJ1-6 . . TRBV7-9 CASSSQDSPLHF TGTGCCAGCAGCTCTCAGGATTCACCCCTCCACTTT
TRBJ2-7 TRBD1 . TRBV5-1 CASSVAGTASYEQYF TGCGCCAGCAGCGTGGCCGGGACAGCTTCCTACGAGCAGTACTTC
TRBJ2-3 TRBD2 . TRBV6-1 CASSVRAGADTQYF TGTGCCAGCAGTGTTAGGGCGGGAGCGGATACGCAGTATTTT
TRBJ1-2 TRBD1 . TRBV7-9 CASSKGQGYGYTF TGTGCCAGCAGTAAGGGACAGGGCTATGGCTACACCTTC
TRBJ2-7 TRBD1 . TRBV6-1 CASRTGGHYEQYF TGTGCCAGCAGGACAGGGGGCCACTACGAGCAGTACTTC
TRBJ2-4 TRBD1 once TRBV29-1 CSVSLGQKNIQYF TGCAGCGTGAGCCTGGGACAGAAAAACATTCAGTACTTC
TRBJ1-3 . . TRBV9 CASSSQRGGAGNTIYF TGTGCCAGCAGCTCACAGAGGGGGGGTGCTGGAAACACCATATATTTT
TRBJ2-7 . . TRBV7-9 CSSRGQSYEQYF TGTTCCAGCAGAGGACAGAGCTACGAGCAGTACTTC
TRBJ2-3 . . TRBV6-5 CASSYSNGADTQYF TGTGCCAGCAGTTACTCGAACGGGGCAGATACGCAGTATTTT
TRBJ2-2 . . TRBV27 CASSLSGGTGELFF TGTGCCAGCAGTTTATCGGGGGGAACCGGGGAGCTGTTTTTT
TRBJ1-5 . . TRBV7-8 CASSLVPGMNQPQHF TGTGCCAGCAGCTTAGTCCCAGGGATGAATCAGCCCCAGCATTTT
TRBJ2-7 . few TRBV2 CASTKGPSEQYF TGTGCCAGCACCAAGGGGCCGAGTGAGCAGTACTTC
TRBJ2-5 TRBD1 . TRBV28 CASSPGQVQETQYF TGTGCCAGCAGTCCCGGACAGGTTCAAGAGACCCAGTACTTC
TRBJ1-5 TRBD1 . TRBV19 CASREQGPGQPQHF TGTGCCAGTAGGGAACAGGGGCCGGGTCAGCCCCAGCATTTT
TRBJ2-1 TRBD2 . TRBV5-1 CASSSLAGGPGEQFF TGCGCCAGCAGCTCCCTGGCGGGAGGGCCCGGAGAGCAGTTCTTC
TRBJ2-7 . few TRBV27 CASSRSGPRYEQYF TGTGCCAGCAGTCGTAGCGGCCCACGCTACGAGCAGTACTTC
TRBJ1-2 TRBD1 once TRBV7-2 CASSPRQGGNYGYTF TGTGCCAGCAGCCCACGACAGGGGGGGAACTATGGCTACACCTTC
TRBJ2-7 . . TRBV7-9 CSSSLVHYGSSYEQYF TGTTCCAGCAGCTTAGTCCATTACGGGAGCTCCTACGAGCAGTACTTC
TRBJ2-5 . . TRBV7-7 CASSFTARETQYF TGTGCTAGCAGCTTCACCGCGAGGGAGACCCAGTACTTC
TRBJ2-6 . . TRBV19 CASSNHRAGANVLTF TGTGCCAGTAGTAATCACAGGGCTGGGGCCAACGTCCTGACTTTC